This entry features one T cell receptor beta chain sequence. The PCR ran on 60 Vbeta and 13 Jbeta primers. Profiling relied on immunoSEQ multiplex PCR, and the TCRdb table lists in-frame clones only, not all of them. Its clone listing holds about 190,000 clones. The data were obtained in a study of cytomegalovirus exposure and HLA in healthy donors. In nominal health when sampled, donors likely had unrecorded immune exposures nonetheless. This sequence was found in a man aged 30 to 45 in good health and CMV-seronegative. Sequenced input: PBMCs.

Here the CDR3 DNA reads TGCGCCAGCAGCTCCTACCAAACAGCAGCCATCTCCTACGAGCAGTACTTC. As protein: CASSSYQTAAISYEQYF. The V and J genes are TRBV5-1 and TRBJ2-7; D is undetermined. The CDR3 has 17 residues. Per germline, CDR1 SGHRS and CDR2 YFSETQ. The V end was cut by 3 bases, the J end by 0 bases, with 19 bases between.